The entry that follows covers one TCR beta chain sequence. What it binds is not known. This entry belongs to a study of T cell responses to AZD1222 COVID-19 vaccine. General study findings and limits: Clonal diversity was possibly underestimated, and the donors were mostly white British, with more females. Every sample of the repertoires postdated the peak T cell response. Two AZD1222 doses significantly raised spike-specific TCR breadth and depth over controls. Per reports, nearly half of all spike-specific TCRs target regions that are unmutated in variants.

The data were produced by immunoSEQ multiplex PCR, yet TCRdb's version contains in-frame clones alone and is incomplete. Among around 250,000 clones, more than 80% were seen once, and the ten largest hold 0.5% to 0.7%. Trimming removed 10 bases at V and 2 bases at J, with 9 bases between. Per the germline V gene, CDR1 is MDHEN and CDR2 is SYDVKM. The CDR3 is made up of 11 amino acids. The sequence came from an adult in good health. The chain uses TRBV28 and TRBJ2-7, with D perhaps matching TRBD2 (6 bases). Specimen: peripheral blood, collected on day 0 of AZD1222 vaccination. The CDR3 is CATRGTYEQYF. CDR3 bases: TGTGCCACCCGGGGGACCTACGAGCAGTACTTC.